Below, one TCR beta chain is given with its context. The source of the sample is a study of OX40 agonist ivuxolimab in advanced cancers. Study at large: Patients undergoing dose escalation presented with hepatocellular carcinoma, melanoma, renal cell or head and neck cancer.

This CDR3 contains 15 residues. The germline V gene encodes CDR1 WNHNN and CDR2 SYGVQD (reference sequence). Deletions cut 4 bases from V and 3 bases from J, with 15 bases between. TCRdb's copy holds only in-frame clones and misses some; the assay was immunoSEQ multiplex PCR. The table records roughly 70,000 clones, roughly 80% of them present only once. This material consisted of CD4+ or CD8+ T cells sorted from blood, taken in a trial of the OX40 agonist ivuxolimab. The chain employs TRBV10-1 and TRBJ1-1; D is possibly TRBD1 (5 bases). The clonotype was recovered from an adult with an advanced solid tumor such as melanoma, head and neck, liver or kidney cancer. DNA of the CDR3: TGCGCCAGCAGTGGAACTAAGGGGCGCGACACTGAAGCTTTCTTT. This gives the protein CASSGTKGRDTEAFF.